These T cell receptor beta chains were read from a single sample in a study of metastatic and nonmetastatic thyroid tumors. With MiXCR, TCRdb reprocessed the PCR reads. The sample records more than 2,000 clones, about 30% being singletons. What was sequenced was tumor tissue. The receptors were sampled from a female donor with papillary thyroid cancer or a benign thyroid nodule (not recorded which). Some clones in this sample may be carry-over from other donors' samples. Each CDR3 is given without its conserved first and last residue.

j_gene | v_gene | CDR3aa
TRBJ1-2 | TRBV15 | ATSREQGVYGYT
TRBJ1-2 | TRBV6-1 | ASSARQGNYGYT
TRBJ1-2 | TRBV27 | ASANIWVQGLEYGYT
TRBJ2-7 | TRBV5-1 | ASSYSLLAGDYEQY
TRBJ1-5 | TRBV24-1 | ATSDYLGQPQH
TRBJ2-1 | TRBV6-1 | ASSLAGAGGNEQF
TRBJ1-1 | TRBV6-1 | ASSEKQQNTEAF
TRBJ2-5 | TRBV5-6 | ASSLLGGQETQY
TRBJ1-2 | TRBV27 | ASSYTLQGAIYGYT
TRBJ1-6 | TRBV27 | ASGQPRVRAPLH
TRBJ2-7 | TRBV18 | ASSPLWGGEQY
TRBJ2-1 | TRBV20-1 | SARGGNLNEQF
TRBJ2-7 | TRBV6-1 | ASILIQDPYEQY
TRBJ2-1 | TRBV2 | ASSGTGQSSYNEQF
TRBJ2-3 | TRBV28 | ASSFSLRLAGLSTDTQY
TRBJ2-2 | TRBV7-3 | ASSLTGAGGELF
TRBJ1-2 | TRBV5-4 | ASSLRQSYGYT
TRBJ1-1 | TRBV6-5 | ASIKSDRVNTEAF
TRBJ1-1 | TRBV28 | ASRPWNTEAF
TRBJ2-3 | TRBV6-1 | ASGGSRAGGRDTQY
TRBJ1-6 | TRBV7-8 | ASSSTTGGHSPLH
TRBJ2-1 | TRBV12-3/TRBV12-4 | ASSTWTSGSNEQF
TRBJ2-2 | TRBV4-1 | ASSPSPFDSNTGELF
TRBJ1-5 | TRBV30 | AWSVDRTGHNQPQH
TRBJ2-3 | TRBV20-1 | SAGVLREGAHTDTQY
TRBJ1-1 | TRBV6-2/TRBV6-3 | ASAVMNTEAF
TRBJ1-4 | TRBV5-1 | ASSPATGTTNEKLF
TRBJ2-7 | TRBV20-1 | SAREGRGEDEQY
TRBJ2-2 | TRBV28 | ATLGQSGTGELF
TRBJ2-3 | TRBV12-3/TRBV12-4 | ASPFGHGSSSTDTQY
TRBJ1-3 | TRBV19 | ASRSGLDSEWNTIY
TRBJ2-3 | TRBV28 | ASSARGSTDTQY
TRBJ2-7 | TRBV27 | ASSLAGASEQY
TRBJ2-7 | TRBV6-1 | ASLEEGTYEQY
TRBJ1-2 | TRBV2 | ASSEQQGSAGYT
TRBJ2-1 | TRBV6-4 | ASSDGGASNEQF
TRBJ1-5 | TRBV19 | ASSILQGYNQPQH
TRBJ2-5 | TRBV6-2/TRBV6-3 | ASSRTSGSTQETQY
TRBJ2-7 | TRBV24-1 | ATSPGGPYEQY
TRBJ1-2 | TRBV2 | ASSVGQGRFYGYT
TRBJ1-5 | TRBV20-1 | SASKEADSNQPQH
TRBJ2-7 | TRBV28 | ASTKAGNYEQY
TRBJ1-1 | TRBV28 | ASSSGHLGRQEAF
TRBJ2-2 | TRBV28 | ASSPNTGELF
TRBJ2-7 | TRBV28 | ASKLGSIFSYEQY
TRBJ1-2 | TRBV12-3/TRBV12-4 | ASSQGQKAGYT
TRBJ2-2 | TRBV9 | ASKGWTGELF
TRBJ2-7 | TRBV4-3 | ASSQDNIGEQY
TRBJ2-2 | TRBV24-1 | AASAQGGAGELF
TRBJ1-6 | TRBV7-9 | ASSLASSSNSPLH
TRBJ1-2 | TRBV6-5 | ASSYSYTMRAYGYT
TRBJ2-3 | TRBV2 | ASSEGGQGGDTQY